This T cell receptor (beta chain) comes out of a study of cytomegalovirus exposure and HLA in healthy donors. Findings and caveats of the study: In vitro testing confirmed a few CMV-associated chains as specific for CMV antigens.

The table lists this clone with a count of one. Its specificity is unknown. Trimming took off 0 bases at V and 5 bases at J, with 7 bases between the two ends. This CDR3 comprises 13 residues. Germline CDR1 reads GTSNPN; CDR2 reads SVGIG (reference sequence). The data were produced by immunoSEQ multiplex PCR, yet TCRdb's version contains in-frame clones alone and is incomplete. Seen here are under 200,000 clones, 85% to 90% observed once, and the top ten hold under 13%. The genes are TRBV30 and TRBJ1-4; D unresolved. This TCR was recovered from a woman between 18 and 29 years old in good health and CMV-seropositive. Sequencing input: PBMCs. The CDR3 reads CAWSVLGNEKLFF. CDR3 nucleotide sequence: TGTGCCTGGAGTGTACTAGGAAATGAAAAACTGTTTTTT. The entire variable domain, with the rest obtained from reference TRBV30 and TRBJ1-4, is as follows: SQTIHQWPATLVQPVGSPLSLECTVEGTSNPNLYWYRQAAGRGLQLLFYSVGIGQISSEVPQNLSASRPQDRQFILSSKKLLLSDSGFYLCAWSVLGNEKLFFGSGTQLSVL.